These 31 T cell receptor beta chains came from one sample sequenced in a study of T cell responses to AZD1222 COVID-19 vaccine. Using immunoSEQ multiplex PCR, the repertoire was profiled, and TCRdb retains in-frame clones only, with some absent. In the table there are about 150,000 clones, roughly 91% of which are singletons. The sample in question was peripheral blood, obtained on day 0 of AZD1222 vaccination. The receptors were sampled from an adult in good health.

The chain is built from TRBV2 and TRBJ2-7; D is uncertain. Germline CDR1 reads SNHLY; CDR2 reads FYNNEI. Trimming removed 5 bases at V and 3 bases at J, with 5 bases between. CDR3 length equals 11 residues. CDR3 DNA: TGTGCCAGCAGTCCCTTCTACGAGCAGTACTTC. It yields the protein CASSPFYEQYF.

The chain recombines TRBV11-2 with TRBJ1-2; D is possibly TRBD1 (5 bases). Germline V gene lookup returns CDR1 SGHAT and CDR2 FQNNGV. The CDR3 contains 14 residues. Deletions cut 5 bases from V and 0 bases from J, with 10 bases between. The CDR3 loop reads CASSTQGANYGYTF. The CDR3 nucleotides are TGTGCCAGCAGCACCCAGGGAGCTAACTATGGCTACACCTTC. The full variable domain, in which reference TRBV11-2 and TRBJ1-2 provide the parts outside the CDR3, is EAGVAQSPRYKIIEKRQSVAFWCNPISGHATLYWYQQILGQGPKLLIQFQNNGVVDDSQLPKDRFSAERLKGVDSTLKIQPAKLEDSAVYLCASSTQGANYGYTFGSGTRLTVV.

The chain has TRBV5-1 and TRBJ2-3; maybe TRBD2 (5 bases). Per germline, CDR1 SGHRS and CDR2 YFSETQ. The CDR3 is made up of 14 amino acids. Trimming stripped 1 base from V and 6 bases from J, with 12 bases between. DNA of the CDR3: TGCGCCAGCAGCTTGAATCCGGGGATTGATACGCAGTATTTT. Amino acids: CASSLNPGIDTQYF.

This clone is a singleton in its sample. V gene TRBV27 combines with J gene TRBJ2-2, with D hard to call. V was pared by 4 bases and J by 6 bases, with 9 bases between. Germline V gives CDR1 MNHEY, CDR2 SMNVEV (reference sequence). The CDR3 length is 13 residues. The CDR3 DNA reads as TGTGCCAGCAGTTCCTATTCCTCCGGGGAGCTGTTTTTT. It encodes CASSSYSSGELFF.

Notes on this clone: Within the sample, other DNA sequences also encode this same CDR3. The chain uses TRBV19 and TRBJ2-5; D is unclear. The length of the CDR3 is 11 residues. V lost 2 bases, J lost 5 bases, and 3 bases lay in between. Germline assignment: CDR1 LNHDA and CDR2 SQIVND (reference sequence). CDR3 sequence: CASSIQETQYF. CDR3 DNA: TGTGCCAGTAGTATACAGGAGACCCAGTACTTC.

CDR3 region: CASSPPVLYEQYF. CDR3 bases: TGTGCCAGCTCCCCCCCGGTTTTGTACGAGCAGTACTTC. The chain couples TRBV18 to TRBJ2-7; unclear D gene. Germline assignment: CDR1 KGHSH and CDR2 LQKENI. This CDR3 has 13 residues. The V end lost 6 bases, the J end lost 4 bases, and 13 bases lay between the germline ends.

This sequence joins TRBV27 and TRBJ1-4, with D perhaps matching TRBD1 (5 bases). Per germline, CDR1 MNHEY and CDR2 SMNVEV (reference sequence). The CDR3 extends over 13 amino acids. V was shortened by 5 bases and J by 8 bases, with 12 bases between the two germline ends. The CDR3 is CASSARGTEKLFF. The CDR3 DNA is TGTGCCAGCAGTGCAAGGGGCACGGAAAAACTGTTTTTT.

The chain carries TRBV29-1 and TRBJ1-1; the D is unclear. CDR3 length: 13 amino acids. Germline V gene sequence: CDR1 SQVTM, CDR2 ANQGSEA. V dropped 3 bases and J dropped 0 bases, with 8 bases sitting between them. The CDR3 nucleotides read TGCAGCGTTGAGTACACCATGAACACTGAAGCTTTCTTT. Translated: CSVEYTMNTEAFF.

This clone has a single count. The chain employs TRBV7-8 and TRBJ2-7, with D possibly matching TRBD1 (8 bases). CDR3 length: 15 amino acids. V dropped 4 bases and J dropped 4 bases, with 17 bases sitting between them. In germline, CDR1 is SGHVS, CDR2 FQNEAQ. The CDR3 DNA sequence: TGTGCCAGCAGCTATACACAGGGGGGGTCGTACGAGCAGTACTTC. It encodes CASSYTQGGSYEQYF.

This chain connects TRBV10-3 to TRBJ1-5; unclear D gene. CDR1 ENHRY and CDR2 SYGVKD come from the germline V gene. Trimming cost V 2 bases and J 7 bases, with 9 bases left between them. The CDR3 is 13 amino acids. CDR3 protein: CAISEGLGQPQHF. For the CDR3, the DNA is TGTGCCATCAGTGAGGGGCTGGGGCAGCCCCAGCATTTT.

The CDR3 DNA sequence: TGTGCCAGCAGTTTGATAGGGTACACTGAAGCTTTCTTT. This codes for CASSLIGYTEAFF. V and J are TRBV27 and TRBJ1-1; D remains ambiguous. This CDR3 has 13 residues. Germline V gene data show CDR1 as MNHEY and CDR2 as SMNVEV (reference sequence). The V and J ends lost 3 bases and 3 bases respectively, with 8 bases between them.

In its sample, this clone was seen once. This chain links TRBV5-1 with TRBJ1-1; D is uncertain. The germline V gene encodes CDR1 SGHRS and CDR2 YFSETQ. This CDR3 has 17 amino acids. The V gene lost 7 bases and the J gene lost 4 bases, with 26 bases spanning the gap. The CDR3 reads CASASPGHINGVTEAFF. CDR3 nucleotides: TGCGCCAGCGCGAGTCCGGGCCACATTAACGGGGTCACTGAAGCTTTCTTT.

V gene TRBV2 combines with J gene TRBJ1-2; D not resolved. In germline, CDR1 is SNHLY, CDR2 FYNNEI. The CDR3 is 13 residues long. V dropped 3 bases and J dropped 7 bases, with 12 bases sitting between them. The CDR3 DNA sequence: TGTGCCAGCAGTGACGGTCCGAGAGGTGGCTACACCTTC. Its protein product is CASSDGPRGGYTF.

The rearrangement links TRBV13 to TRBJ2-5; tentatively, D is TRBD2 (5 bases). The CDR3 has 15 residues. Deletions cut 4 bases from V and 2 bases from J, with 14 bases between. Germline V gives CDR1 PRHDT, CDR2 FYEKMQ (reference sequence). This CDR3 reads CASSSSMDQQETQYF. In DNA, the CDR3 is TGTGCCAGCAGCTCTAGCATGGACCAGCAAGAGACCCAGTACTTC.

This clone was recorded once. Other DNA variants within this sample encode the same CDR3. The chain links TRBV28 to TRBJ2-5, with 10 nucleotides matching TRBD1. The germline V gene encodes CDR1 MDHEN and CDR2 SYDVKM. The CDR3 covers 15 residues. Germline trimming cut 4 bases from V and 5 bases from J; bases unmatched to any gene: 7. This chain's CDR3 is CASSSDRGRGETQYF. CDR3 DNA: TGTGCCAGCAGTTCCGACAGGGGGCGGGGGGAGACCCAGTACTTC.

The chain carries TRBV9 and TRBJ2-1; 8 bases fit TRBD2. V shed 0 bases, J shed 1 base, and the junction held 6 bases outside the gene matches. Germline CDR1 reads SGDLS; CDR2 reads YYNGEE. The CDR3 covers 17 residues. CDR3 in amino acids: CASSVVTGGISYNEQFF. The CDR3 coding sequence is TGTGCCAGCAGCGTAGTGACGGGGGGGATTTCCTACAATGAGCAGTTCTTC.

This rearrangement joins TRBV7-2 to TRBJ2-7; D is uncertain. The germline gives CDR1 SGHTA, CDR2 FQGNSA. The CDR3 totals 12 residues. V was trimmed by 3 bases and J by 4 bases, leaving 7 bases between them. CDR3 sequence reads: CASSLNGYEQYF. As DNA, the CDR3 is TGTGCCAGCAGCTTGAACGGATACGAGCAGTACTTC.

This clone was recorded once. This rearrangement joins TRBV27 to TRBJ1-2; D not certain. Trimming pared 0 bases from V and 6 bases from J, leaving 14 bases between. Germline assignment: CDR1 MNHEY and CDR2 SMNVEV (reference sequence). The CDR3 is 15 amino acids. The CDR3 nucleotides are TGTGCCAGCAGTTTATCGATTGGACCTCGGGATGGCTACACCTTC. It codes for CASSLSIGPRDGYTF.

This chain joins TRBV9 and TRBJ2-3; no definite D call. CDR3 size: 13 residues. Germline loops: CDR1 SGDLS, CDR2 YYNGEE. The germline V and J ends were trimmed by 2 bases and 6 bases, with 10 bases remaining between them. CDR3 in amino acids: CASSVDPPDTQYF. The CDR3 DNA sequence: TGTGCCAGCAGCGTGGACCCTCCGGATACGCAGTATTTT.

The genes are TRBV28 and TRBJ1-2, with no clear D. CDR3 length: 14 amino acids. The ends were cut back, 3 bases at V and 4 bases at J, with 12 bases in the middle. Per the germline V gene, CDR1 is MDHEN and CDR2 is SYDVKM. The CDR3 coding sequence is TGTGCCAGCAGTTTTTCGAGGATCGGCTATGGCTACACCTTC. Residues: CASSFSRIGYGYTF.

This chain links TRBV11-2 with TRBJ2-5; D may be TRBD1 (6 bases). The CDR3 is made up of 13 amino acids. Germline V lookup: CDR1 SGHAT, CDR2 FQNNGV. Trimming took 5 bases from V and 1 from J, leaving 8 bases between them. The CDR3 loop is CASSRDTQETQYF. DNA for the CDR3: TGTGCCAGCAGCCGGGACACCCAAGAGACCCAGTACTTC.

V and J are TRBV4-1 and TRBJ1-3; D is undetermined. V lost 0 bases, J lost 4 bases, and 10 bases lay in between. CDR3 length equals 15 residues. Germline V gene lookup returns CDR1 MGHRA and CDR2 YSYEKL. The CDR3 DNA reads as TGCGCCAGCAGCCAAGAACCGTGGACGGGAAACACCATATATTTT. This sequence encodes CASSQEPWTGNTIYF.

The J gene is TRBJ1-1, the V gene TRBV3-1 (or the pseudogene TRBV3-2); D gene uncertain. Trimming cost V 2 bases and J 6 bases, with 7 bases left between them. CDR3 size: 12 residues. Per germline, CDR1 LGHDT and CDR2 YNNKEL (reference sequence). The CDR3 protein is CASSQSRAEAFF. CDR3 in DNA: TGTGCCAGCAGCCAAAGTAGGGCTGAAGCTTTCTTT.

The V gene is TRBV9, the J gene TRBJ2-1; D unresolved. The CDR3 consists of 15 residues. The V end was cut by 1 base, the J end by 4 bases, with 12 bases between. The germline V gene has CDR1 SGDLS and CDR2 YYNGEE. CDR3 region: CASSVQVTPYNEQFF. The CDR3 bases are TGTGCCAGCAGCGTACAGGTGACGCCATACAATGAGCAGTTCTTC.

The chain couples TRBV7-2 to TRBJ1-6; D is uncertain. The CDR3 sequence is 16 residues long. Germline lookup yields CDR1 SGHTA and CDR2 FQGNSA. Trimming stripped 4 bases from V and 0 bases from J, with 10 bases between. The CDR3 reads CASSSSLSSYNSPLHF. The DNA for the CDR3 is TGTGCCAGCAGCTCCTCGTTAAGCTCCTATAATTCACCCCTCCACTTT.

The J gene is TRBJ1-2, the V gene TRBV21-1; the listed D gene, TRBD1, was not tested against the DNA. TRBV21-1 is shown as a pseudogene. The CDR3 loop spans 12 amino acids. The CDR3 DNA reads as TGTGCAGTGATTTGGGCCGCGTATGGCTACACCTTC. This encodes CAVIWAAYGYTF.

The chain is built from TRBV27 and TRBJ1-5; D gene unclear. V lost 0 bases and J 5 bases, leaving 8 bases between the germline ends. This CDR3 contains 14 residues. CDR1 is MNHEY, CDR2 SMNVEV, per germline (reference sequence). CDR3 bases: TGTGCCAGCAGTTTATCGGCAGCTGATCAGCCCCAGCATTTT. Translating it yields CASSLSAADQPQHF.

V is TRBV27 and J is TRBJ1-2; D may be TRBD1 (6 bases). The V and J ends lost 6 bases and 8 bases respectively, with 19 bases between them. The CDR3 runs 14 residues. Germline CDR1 MNHEY, CDR2 SMNVEV (reference sequence). The CDR3 DNA is TGTGCCAGCAGAACCTCCGGGACACTGGGGGGCTACACCTTC. This encodes CASRTSGTLGGYTF.

The rearrangement links TRBV5-1 to TRBJ2-3; tentative D call: TRBD1 (6 bases). Germline values: CDR1 SGHRS, CDR2 YFSETQ. The CDR3 loop spans 16 amino acids. V shed 0 bases and J shed 2 bases, with 13 bases lying between them. CDR3 protein: CASSLVVGAYTDTQYF. The CDR3 DNA is TGCGCCAGCAGCTTGGTTGTGGGGGCGTACACAGATACGCAGTATTTT.

This clone was detected only once. The chain is built from TRBV30 and TRBJ1-5; TRBD1 agrees at 10 bases. Per the germline V gene, CDR1 is GTSNPN and CDR2 is SVGIG (reference sequence). The length of the CDR3 is 14 residues. The ends lost 5 bases at V and 6 bases at J; junction bases unmatched: 7. The chain's CDR3 is CAWASGTGVQPQHF. The CDR3 nucleotides read TGTGCCTGGGCCTCCGGGACAGGGGTTCAGCCCCAGCATTTT.

The rearrangement links TRBV2 to TRBJ2-7, with 8 nucleotides matching TRBD2. V was pared by 4 bases and J by 2 bases, with 7 bases of the junction left unmatched. Germline-derived CDR1 and CDR2 are SNHLY and FYNNEI. The CDR3 length is 15 residues. CDR3 DNA: TGTGCCAGCAGTGGAAGGGAGCGGGGGACCTACGAGCAGTACTTC. This encodes CASSGRERGTYEQYF.